The 25 T cell receptor beta chains listed next were all sequenced from one sample in a study of identical twins. From the 5' RACE reads, TCRdb called clonotypes with MiXCR, one entry per CDR3 protein. The sample lists 1,800,000 or so distinct CDR3 sequences; more than 30% were seen once. The sequenced material came from cord blood. The origin of the receptors is a newborn girl in good health.

The chain employs TRBV20-1 and TRBJ2-7; D remains unclear. There are 11 residues in the CDR3. Deletions cut 6 bases from V and 3 bases from J, with 9 bases between. CDR1 is DFQATT and CDR2 is SNEGSKA in the germline V gene (reference sequence). The CDR3 sequence: CSARHLYEQYF. CDR3 DNA: TGCAGTGCCCGGCATCTCTACGAGCAGTACTTC.

This clonotype was picked up a small number of times. The CDR3 loop is CASSSLLAGVEQFF. The CDR3 DNA reads as TGTGCCAGCAGTTCCTTACTAGCGGGGGTTGAGCAGTTCTTC. The V gene is TRBV12-3 or TRBV12-4, the J gene TRBJ2-1, with 11 bases fitting TRBD2. This CDR3 is built from 14 residues. J was trimmed by 9 bases and V by 4 bases; bases with no gene match: 5.

The rearrangement links TRBV30 to TRBJ2-7; TRBD2 agrees at 7 bases. This CDR3 comprises 16 residues. With 3 bases clipped from V and 3 bases from J, the junction kept 14 bases outside the gene matches. Germline V gene lookup returns CDR1 GTSNPN and CDR2 SVGIG (reference sequence). CDR3 bases: TGTGCCTGGAGCGGAGCCCGCGGGGGAGATTACTACGAGCAGTACTTC. Its translation is CAWSGARGGDYYEQYF.

This clonotype was found a few times. The chain uses TRBV20-1 and TRBJ1-2, with 8 nucleotides matching TRBD1. The CDR3 length is 14 residues. The ends lost 3 bases at V and 2 bases at J; junction bases unmatched: 5. Germline loops: CDR1 DFQATT, CDR2 SNEGSKA (reference sequence). The CDR3 DNA reads TGCAGTGCTAGGTATGCAGGGGGCAACTATGGCTACACCTTC. Translation: CSARYAGGNYGYTF.

V and J are TRBV4-2 and TRBJ1-5, with D maybe TRBD1 (5 bases). Germline CDR1 is LGHNA and CDR2 is YNFKEQ. The CDR3 totals 15 residues. The V gene lost 4 bases and the J gene lost 5 bases, with 15 bases spanning the gap. In DNA form, the CDR3 reads TGTGCCAGCAGCCCCAGGGCTGGGGACGATCAGCCCCAGCATTTT. This codes for CASSPRAGDDQPQHF.

On this clonotype: An end of the junction does not agree with germline; a read error may underlie this. V gene TRBV5-6 combines with J gene TRBJ1-4; D is perhaps TRBD1 (6 bases). The germline V gene encodes CDR1 SGHDT and CDR2 YYEEEE. The CDR3 length is 15 residues. The CDR3 here is CASSRLQGYNEELFF. CDR3 sequence (DNA): TGTGCCAGCAGCCGACTACAGGGCTATAATGAAGAACTGTTTTTT.

The chain joins TRBV13 to TRBJ2-7, with a possible D match to TRBD1 (6 bases). CDR3 length: 14 residues. Germline lookup yields CDR1 PRHDT and CDR2 FYEKMQ (reference sequence). The V end was cut by 6 bases, the J end by 7 bases, with 19 bases between. This chain's CDR3 is CASRQGGRNNEQYF. Written as DNA, the CDR3 is TGTGCCAGCAGGCAAGGGGGAAGGAACAATGAGCAGTACTTC.

In this sample, this clonotype turned up a few times. The chain links TRBV4-2 to TRBJ2-7; 8 nucleotides align to TRBD1. In germline, CDR1 is LGHNA, CDR2 YNFKEQ. The CDR3 consists of 16 residues. The V gene end was trimmed by 0 bases and the J gene end by 3 bases; junction bases not matched to a gene: 7. CDR3: CASSQEGQTGGYEQYF. As DNA, the CDR3 is TGTGCCAGCAGCCAAGAAGGCCAAACAGGGGGCTACGAGCAGTACTTC.

This chain joins TRBV11-2 and TRBJ2-1, with TRBD2 identical over 7 bases. Per the germline V gene, CDR1 is SGHAT and CDR2 is FQNNGV. This CDR3 spans 14 amino acids. Trimming at V came to 4 bases and at J to 9 bases, leaving 9 bases not matched to a gene. The CDR3 is CASSSLAGRGEQFF. In nucleotides, the CDR3 is TGTGCCAGCAGCTCTCTAGCAGGGAGGGGTGAGCAGTTCTTC.

The chain carries TRBV3-1 and TRBJ1-2; 8 positions match TRBD1. CDR1 is LGHDT, CDR2 YNNKEL, per germline (reference sequence). CDR3 length equals 15 residues. J gave up 4 bases and V 3 bases, and 7 bases lay outside the gene matches. CDR3 nucleotides: TGTGCCAGCAGCCATGGACAGGGAGGATTCTATGGCTACACCTTC. Protein: CASSHGQGGFYGYTF.

Regarding this clonotype: This is likely a read error, given that the CDR3 carries no conserved phenylalanine or tryptophan at its end. This sequence joins TRBV28 and TRBJ2-1; TRBD2 aligns across 11 bases. With V trimmed by 5 bases and J by 4 bases, 7 bases remained unmatched. The CDR3 loop spans 16 amino acids. Germline-derived CDR1 and CDR2 are MDHEN and SYDVKM. CDR3 bases: TGTGCCAGCAGTCCCTCTACTAGCGGGAGATACAATGAGCAGTTCTCC. Amino acid sequence: CASSPSTSGRYNEQFS.

This chain links TRBV27 with TRBJ1-5, with 7 bases identical to TRBD1. Germline CDR1 reads MNHEY; CDR2 reads SMNVEV (reference sequence). The CDR3 contains 16 residues. Losses at the gene ends were 5 bases for V and 0 bases for J; bases not matched to a gene: 7. CDR3 protein: CASSPETGYSNQPQHF. CDR3 nucleotides: TGTGCCAGCAGTCCGGAGACAGGGTATAGCAATCAGCCCCAGCATTTT.

V is TRBV24-1 and J is TRBJ2-1; 7 bases are a match to TRBD2. With 0 bases clipped from V and 13 bases from J, the junction kept 11 bases outside the gene matches. Germline V gives CDR1 KGHDR, CDR2 SFDVKD. This CDR3 spans 15 amino acids. The CDR3, as DNA: TGTGCCACCAGTGATTTGCCCGGGAGGCAAGAGACCCAGTTCTTC. This translates into CATSDLPGRQETQFF.

The V call is TRBV19, the J call TRBJ2-2, with D maybe TRBD1 (6 bases). The CDR3 is made up of 15 amino acids. V lost 7 bases and J lost 2, with 14 bases in between. Germline CDR1 is LNHDA and CDR2 is SQIVND (reference sequence). CDR3 coding DNA: TGTGCCAGTACCATCGGGACACTTAACACCGGGGAGCTGTTTTTT. Translating it yields CASTIGTLNTGELFF.

The genes are TRBV25-1 and TRBJ1-6; weak D call: TRBD1 (5 bases). From germline, CDR1 is MGHDK and CDR2 SYGVNS. V lost 3 bases, J lost 7 bases, and 13 bases lay in between. There are 15 residues in the CDR3. For the CDR3, the DNA is TGTGCCAGCAGTGATGGAGGGGAGGGGAATTCACCCCTCCACTTT. Its translation: CASSDGGEGNSPLHF.

Regarding this clonotype: Possible read error: a much larger clone is one base away. This CDR3 reads CASSSQGKQFF. The CDR3 DNA is TGTGCCAGCAGTTCCCAGGGGAAGCAGTTCTTC. The rearrangement uses TRBV28 and TRBJ2-1; D is possibly TRBD1 (6 bases). CDR1 and CDR2 from the germline V gene are MDHEN and SYDVKM. V lost 4 bases to trimming and J lost 11 bases, with 9 bases between them. The CDR3 spans 11 residues.

This clonotype is a singleton in its sample. This chain links TRBV20-1 with TRBJ1-5, with a weak D call TRBD1 (5 bases). Germline CDR1 and CDR2: DFQATT and SNEGSKA (reference sequence). The CDR3 consists of 14 residues. The V gene lost 6 bases and the J gene lost 5 bases, with 17 bases spanning the gap. In DNA, the CDR3 is TGCAGTGCCACCCCAACCAGGGTTGATCAGCCCCAGCATTTT. Translating it yields CSATPTRVDQPQHF.

The chain is built from TRBV5-8 and TRBJ2-1; 7 nucleotides line up with TRBD2. The V gene end was trimmed by 5 bases and the J gene end by 1 base; junction bases not matched to a gene: 9. The CDR3 is 16 residues long. CDR1 is SGHTS and CDR2 is YDEGEE in the germline V gene. The CDR3 region is CASSALGGWSYNEQFF. The CDR3 region has the DNA TGTGCCAGCAGTGCTTTGGGGGGGTGGTCCTACAATGAGCAGTTCTTC.

This clonotype appeared a few times. The chain carries TRBV20-1 and TRBJ2-7; D perhaps matches TRBD2 (5 bases). The CDR3 contains 15 residues. Trimming removed 6 bases from V and 0 bases from J, with 18 bases in between. Germline CDR1 is DFQATT and CDR2 is SNEGSKA (reference sequence). The CDR3 bases are TGCAGTGCCGCTGACTTTAGACTAAACTCCTACGAGCAGTACTTC. Its protein product is CSAADFRLNSYEQYF.

This chain joins TRBV28 and TRBJ1-5, with no clear D. This CDR3 spans 15 amino acids. The ends were cut back, 5 bases at V and 0 bases at J, with 11 bases in the middle. Germline V gene data show CDR1 as MDHEN and CDR2 as SYDVKM. DNA for the CDR3: TGTGCCAGCAGTCCAGGATCCTATAGCAATCAGCCCCAGCATTTT. Amino acid sequence: CASSPGSYSNQPQHF.

In this sample, this clonotype turned up once. The chain has TRBV28 and TRBJ1-2; D gene unclear. CDR3 length: 15 residues. Per germline, CDR1 MDHEN and CDR2 SYDVKM. Deletions cut 3 bases from V and 4 bases from J, with 15 bases between. CDR3 sequence (DNA): TGTGCCAGCAGTTTTTTCAGTGTAGTCGGCTATGGCTACACCTTC. Translation: CASSFFSVVGYGYTF.

In this sample, this clonotype turned up a few times. This chain links TRBV29-1 with TRBJ2-3, with TRBD1 identical over 9 bases. The CDR3 contains 15 residues. Germline CDR1 reads SQVTM; CDR2 reads ANQGSEA. V lost 6 bases to trimming and J lost 0 bases; unmatched junction nucleotides: 7. For the CDR3, the DNA is TGCAGCGTGCGGGACAGGGCAACTAGCACAGATACGCAGTATTTT. Its translation is CSVRDRATSTDTQYF.

The table lists this clonotype with a few counts. This chain uses TRBV4-1 with TRBJ2-1, with D maybe TRBD2 (5 bases). The CDR3 loop spans 16 amino acids. Germline-derived CDR1 and CDR2 are MGHRA and YSYEKL. Deletions cut 2 bases from V and 0 bases from J, with 11 bases between. The CDR3 protein is CASSQLGLASYNEQFF. Here the CDR3 DNA reads TGCGCCAGCAGCCAATTAGGACTTGCCTCCTACAATGAGCAGTTCTTC.

This chain uses TRBV20-1 with TRBJ2-1; 7 bases agree with TRBD1. This CDR3 is 14 amino acids long. The junction had 3 bases not matched to a gene; V was cut back by 4 bases and J by 0 bases. CDR1 is DFQATT and CDR2 is SNEGSKA in the germline V gene (reference sequence). CDR3: CSATGDSSYNEQFF. In DNA, the CDR3 is TGCAGTGCTACAGGGGACAGCTCCTACAATGAGCAGTTCTTC.

This clonotype was seen only a few times. The genes are TRBV10-3 and TRBJ1-2; 8 bases are a match to TRBD1. The germline gives CDR1 ENHRY, CDR2 SYGVKD. The CDR3 totals 13 residues. V lost 6 bases, J lost 5 bases, and 5 bases stayed unmatched. CDR3 nucleotide sequence: TGTGCCATCAGGGACAGGGTGTCTTATGGCTACACCTTC. Amino acid sequence: CAIRDRVSYGYTF.